This entry lists 24 T cell receptor beta chains sequenced from one sample in a study of cytomegalovirus exposure and HLA in healthy donors. Using immunoSEQ multiplex PCR, the repertoire was profiled, and TCRdb retains in-frame clones only, with some absent. The sample comprises 150,000 to 200,000 clones, about 90% of which are singletons, and 4% to 5% rests with the top ten. Source material: PBMCs. These receptors were collected from a young man in good health and CMV-seropositive.

This clone came up once. This chain links TRBV7-2 with TRBJ2-7; 9 bases fit TRBD1. V lost 4 bases and J lost 6; bases outside the gene matches: 7. The CDR3 consists of 14 residues. Germline V CDR1 and CDR2: SGHTA, FQGNSA. CDR3 nucleotide sequence: TGTGCCAGCAGCTGGGACAGGGTCGGAACCGAGCAGTACTTC. This encodes CASSWDRVGTEQYF.

V gene TRBV7-6 combines with J gene TRBJ2-7; TRBD1 agrees at 7 bases. With 5 bases clipped from V and 6 bases from J, the junction kept 10 bases outside the gene matches. Germline CDR1 reads SGHVS; CDR2 reads FNYEAQ. The CDR3 loop spans 14 amino acids. The CDR3 loop is CASSPAGGFSEQYF. For the CDR3, the DNA is TGTGCCAGCAGCCCAGCAGGGGGTTTCTCCGAGCAGTACTTC.

V and J are TRBV19 and TRBJ2-5; TRBD1 aligns across 7 bases. The CDR3 has 13 amino acids. The junction had 4 bases not matched to a gene; V was cut back by 5 bases and J by 4 bases. Germline V lookup: CDR1 LNHDA, CDR2 SQIVND (reference sequence). The CDR3 region is CASSARDRETQYF. The CDR3 coding sequence is TGTGCCAGTAGTGCCCGGGACAGAGAGACCCAGTACTTC.

This chain uses TRBV19 with TRBJ2-5, with TRBD2 matching 8 bases. The CDR3 extends over 15 amino acids. Germline values: CDR1 LNHDA, CDR2 SQIVND (reference sequence). J gave up 1 base and V 4 bases, and 5 bases lay outside the gene matches. The CDR3 reads CASSSYGTSQETQYF. The CDR3 DNA is TGTGCCAGTAGTAGCTATGGGACTAGCCAAGAGACCCAGTACTTC.

The chain joins TRBV5-6 to TRBJ2-2; 9 bases match TRBD2. CDR1 and CDR2 (germline): SGHDT, YYEEEE. With 3 bases clipped from V and 1 base from J, the junction kept 10 bases outside the gene matches. The CDR3 covers 18 residues. CDR3 loop: CASSSPHGLARNTGELFF. In nucleotides, the CDR3 is TGTGCCAGCAGCTCCCCGCACGGACTAGCGAGGAACACCGGGGAGCTGTTTTTT.

The chain joins TRBV5-6 to TRBJ1-2, with 8 nucleotides matching TRBD1. The CDR3 is 14 residues long. Looked up from germline, CDR1 is SGHDT and CDR2 is YYEEEE. The V gene end was trimmed by 1 base and the J gene end by 7 bases; junction bases not matched to a gene: 6. The CDR3 DNA reads TGTGCCAGCAGCTTGCCACAGGGGGTAGGTGGCTACACCTTC. As protein: CASSLPQGVGGYTF.

The rearrangement links TRBV5-1 to TRBJ2-1; the D gene is possibly TRBD1 (6 bases). The germline V gene has CDR1 SGHRS and CDR2 YFSETQ. This CDR3 is built from 16 residues. Trimming took 0 bases from V and 2 from J, leaving 12 bases between them. CDR3 loop: CASSLALGGPYNEQFF. The CDR3 nucleotides are TGCGCCAGCAGCTTGGCCCTAGGGGGACCCTACAATGAGCAGTTCTTC.

The chain recombines TRBV19 with TRBJ2-3; 7 nucleotides line up with TRBD2. This CDR3 comprises 14 residues. With V trimmed by 7 bases and J by 2 bases, 6 bases remained unmatched. Germline CDR1 is LNHDA and CDR2 is SQIVND (reference sequence). The CDR3 is CASIGAGPTDTQYF. CDR3 coding DNA: TGTGCCAGTATTGGAGCGGGACCCACAGATACGCAGTATTTT.

This sequence joins TRBV5-4 and TRBJ2-5, with a possible D match to TRBD2 (6 bases). The germline gives CDR1 SGHNT, CDR2 YYREEE (reference sequence). V was shortened by 2 bases and J by 5 bases, with 19 bases between the two germline ends. The CDR3 runs to 16 residues. CDR3 bases: TGTGCCAGCAGCTTACCAATGCGGGGAGGTCAGGAGACCCAGTACTTC. Protein: CASSLPMRGGQETQYF.

J is TRBJ2-7 and V is TRBV7-9; perhaps TRBD1 as D (6 bases). The CDR3 extends over 14 amino acids. V lost 4 bases and J 4 bases, leaving 14 bases between the germline ends. CDR1 and CDR2 (germline): SEHNR, FQNEAQ (reference sequence). The CDR3 DNA reads as TGTGCCAGCAGCTCCGGGACACCCTCTTACGAGCAGTACTTC. This translates into CASSSGTPSYEQYF. Together with reference TRBV7-9 and TRBJ2-7, the CDR3 gives the full variable domain: DTGVSQNPRHKITKRGQNVTFRCDPISEHNRLYWYRQTLGQGPEFLTYFQNEAQLEKSRLLSDRFSAERPKGSFSTLEIQRTEQGDSAMYLCASSSGTPSYEQYFGPGTRLTVT.

This clone was recorded only once. The V and J genes are TRBV7-8 and TRBJ2-7; D is possibly TRBD2 (5 bases). Trimming took 3 bases from V and 3 from J, leaving 9 bases between them. Germline V gives CDR1 SGHVS, CDR2 FQNEAQ. The CDR3 sequence is 13 residues long. The CDR3 nucleotides read TGTGCCAGCAGCTTTGGGGAGCACTACGAGCAGTACTTC. Residues: CASSFGEHYEQYF. The entire variable domain, with the rest obtained from reference TRBV7-8 and TRBJ2-7, is as follows: GAGVSQSPRYKVAKRGQDVALRCDPISGHVSLFWYQQALGQGPEFLTYFQNEAQLDKSGLPSDRFFAERPEGSVSTLKIQRTQQEDSAVYLCASSFGEHYEQYFGPGTRLTVT.

This chain links TRBV6-6 with TRBJ2-1, with 10 bases that match TRBD2. The CDR3 contains 14 residues. V lost 7 bases and J lost 0; bases outside the gene matches: 0. Germline V gene sequence: CDR1 MNHNY, CDR2 SVGAGI (reference sequence). CDR3 sequence reads: CASTSGSSYNEQFF. For the CDR3, the DNA is TGTGCCAGCACTAGCGGGAGCTCCTACAATGAGCAGTTCTTC.

Notes on this clone: Other nucleotide sequences from this sample produce the same CDR3. The chain joins TRBV29-1 to TRBJ2-7; 9 nucleotides align to TRBD1. Germline V lookup: CDR1 SQVTM, CDR2 ANQGSEA. CDR3 length: 15 amino acids. V was pared by 0 bases and J by 4 bases, with 7 bases of the junction left unmatched. CDR3 protein: CSVEDNRGQGYEQYF. CDR3 bases: TGCAGCGTTGAAGATAATCGGGGACAGGGTTACGAGCAGTACTTC.

The V call is TRBV19, the J call TRBJ2-6, with D unresolved. CDR3 size: 17 residues. Germline values: CDR1 LNHDA, CDR2 SQIVND (reference sequence). Trimming left V 7 bases short and J 0 bases short, with 16 bases between. Here the CDR3 reads CASTETLSNSGANVLTF. For the CDR3, the DNA is TGTGCCAGTACCGAGACTCTTAGTAACTCTGGGGCCAACGTCCTGACTTTC.

The V call is TRBV6-5, the J call TRBJ1-1; tentative D call: TRBD1 (5 bases). CDR1 is MNHEY, CDR2 SVGAGI, per germline. The CDR3 sequence is 13 residues long. Between the trimmed V and J ends, which lost 2 bases and 1 base, there was a span of 5 bases. The CDR3 here is CASSYTGNTEAFF. CDR3 DNA: TGTGCCAGCAGTTACACAGGGAACACTGAAGCTTTCTTT.

The gene calls are TRBV7-9 and TRBJ2-7; 8 positions agree with TRBD1. This CDR3 is built from 13 residues. V dropped 4 bases and J dropped 4; count of bases not matched to a gene: 3. Germline V gene data show CDR1 as SEHNR and CDR2 as FQNEAQ (reference sequence). This CDR3 reads CASSSGQDYEQYF. The CDR3 nucleotides are TGTGCCAGCAGCTCGGGACAGGATTACGAGCAGTACTTC.

This chain joins TRBV28 and TRBJ2-5, with TRBD2 matching 7 bases. The CDR3 extends over 15 amino acids. V dropped 5 bases and J dropped 1; count of bases not matched to a gene: 7. Germline CDR1 and CDR2: MDHEN and SYDVKM. The DNA for the CDR3 is TGTGCCAGCAGTCCCGGACTAGTGGGCCAAGAGACCCAGTACTTC. This codes for CASSPGLVGQETQYF.

Only one count was recorded for this clone. The chain uses TRBV4-1 and TRBJ1-1; no clear D. Trimming removed 1 base from V and 3 bases from J, with 9 bases in between. Germline CDR1 is MGHRA and CDR2 is YSYEKL. CDR3 length: 14 amino acids. The CDR3 here is CASSQGLSYTEAFF. As DNA, the CDR3 is TGCGCCAGCAGCCAAGGTTTGTCTTACACTGAAGCTTTCTTT.

The count of this clone is one. The chain links TRBV19 to TRBJ2-7; the match to TRBD1 covers 7 bases. Germline V lookup: CDR1 LNHDA, CDR2 SQIVND (reference sequence). V shed 6 bases, J shed 1 base, and the junction held 15 bases outside the gene matches. This CDR3 is 17 amino acids long. The CDR3 region has the DNA TGTGCCAGTAGGATTTGGAACCGGGACAGACTTTCCTACGAGCAGTACTTC. Translated: CASRIWNRDRLSYEQYF.

This chain joins TRBV6-5 and TRBJ2-3; TRBD1 might be the D (6 bases). V dropped 8 bases and J dropped 2 bases, with 17 bases sitting between them. The length of the CDR3 is 15 residues. The V gene's germline CDR1 is MNHEY and CDR2 SVGAGI. CDR3 bases: TGTGCCAGCGGAACCCCGGGACAAGCCACAGATACGCAGTATTTT. Its translation: CASGTPGQATDTQYF.

The V and J genes are TRBV27 and TRBJ2-7; 8 nucleotides align to TRBD2. There are 13 residues in the CDR3. Germline CDR1 MNHEY, CDR2 SMNVEV (reference sequence). V trimming: 6 bases; J trimming: 5 bases; junction bases outside the gene matches: 6. CDR3 amino acids: CASRLRGGNEQYF. CDR3 in DNA: TGTGCCAGCAGGCTTCGGGGGGGGAACGAGCAGTACTTC.

A single count supports this clone. J is TRBJ2-7 and V is TRBV30; TRBD2 might be the D (7 bases). The CDR3 is 15 amino acids. V was trimmed by 0 bases and J by 6 bases, leaving 18 bases between them. Germline values: CDR1 GTSNPN, CDR2 SVGIG (reference sequence). The CDR3 nucleotides are TGTGCCTGGAGTGTCGGAGGGGGGGGAGATATCGAGCAGTACTTC. The encoded protein is CAWSVGGGGDIEQYF.

V and J are TRBV7-9 and TRBJ1-2; D is possibly TRBD1 (5 bases). The CDR3 length is 13 residues. Germline V gives CDR1 SEHNR, CDR2 FQNEAQ (reference sequence). Trimming left V 3 bases short and J 1 base short, with 6 bases between. In DNA form, the CDR3 reads TGTGCCAGCAGCTTGGACATTAACTATGGCTACACCTTC. Translated: CASSLDINYGYTF.

The CDR3 DNA follows: TGTGCCACCAGCGACCGTGGCAGGACCTACGAGCAGTACTTC. Protein product: CATSDRGRTYEQYF. The J gene is TRBJ2-7, the V gene TRBV15, with D hard to call. The CDR3 totals 14 residues. Germline V gives CDR1 LNHNV, CDR2 YYDKDF (reference sequence). The ends were cut back, 5 bases at V and 2 bases at J, with 13 bases in the middle.